This T cell receptor beta chain comes out of a study of vaccination and CD4 T cells after COVID-19 (dated by TCRdb to the early 2020s). Turning to the overall study: Convalescent patients had a positive SARS-CoV-2 result on nasal swab PCR, and of these patients, some 10 had mild disease and one had severe disease. Overlapping spike peptide pools from SARS-CoV-2 and from the common cold coronaviruses HCoV-NL63, HCoV-OC43 and HCoV-229E were used as culture stimuli. Each participant got two doses of either the Pfizer-BioNTech BNT162b2 vaccine (n=8) or the Moderna mRNA-1273 vaccine (n=2). Post-COVID blood samples from convalescent patients were collected a median of around 100 days after diagnosis, with a range of roughly 35 to 161 days. The spike-specific CD4+ TCR repertoire was compared before and after mRNA vaccination in approximately ten COVID-19 convalescent patients and a few infection-naive healthy vaccine recipients. The convalescent cohort included six males and four females, with two Hispanic individuals, seven Caucasians, two Asians and one multiracial person. In control cultures, a CEFX viral epitope pool was used as positive control, an HIV-1 Nef peptide pool was used as negative control, or no peptide was added. Post-vaccine blood samples were taken a median of 72 days after the second vaccine dose, with a range of about 13 to 250 days. Results and caveats for the whole study, not just this receptor: Only a relatively small number of convalescent patients were included in the study, and early timepoints following natural infection were not analyzed. Although the median number of SARS-CoV-2-reactive clonotypes went up from some 23 after infection to 35 to 40 after vaccination, the increase was not significant. Among convalescent patients, a median roughly 90% of the SARS-CoV-2-reactive clones seen after vaccination appeared only after vaccination, which suggests priming specific to the vaccine. In convalescent patients, nearly all vaccine-specific clones (304 of 307) were found to be mono-reactive for SARS-CoV-2 spike rather than cross-reactive with common cold coronaviruses.

The library was generated by PCR. DNA from cultured CD4+ T cells was subjected to TCR sequencing with the Oncomine TCR Beta short-read assay at the Johns Hopkins FTIC core. The QIAamp micro DNA kit was used to extract genomic DNA from the cultured CD4+ T cells. Oncomine TCR Beta libraries from cultured CD4+ T cells were pooled using unique dual indexes and sequenced on an Illumina iSeq 100. The published analysis was carried out like this. Non-productive sequences were removed, and CDR3s not starting with C, not ending with F or W, or shorter than 7 amino acids were discarded. The MANAFEST web application identified antigen-specific clonotypes by comparing peptide-stimulated wells against reference wells and other culture wells. To be called positive, a clone needed an FDR below 0.05, an odds ratio above 5, and a productive frequency above 0.1% in at least two of three replicate wells. Cross-reactive clonotypes were defined as significantly expanded in both SARS-CoV-2 spike wells and at least one common cold coronavirus spike condition. Levenshtein distances (stringdist) and unrooted phylogenetic trees (ape) in R version 3.6.1 were used to assess CDR3 homology. TCRdb reanalyzed the raw reads on its own, using fastp at Q25 for trimming and MiXCR for clone calling, and kept in-frame beta chains. CDR3 protein duplicates are merged, each entry listing the most common genes and DNA. The V and J calls here are based on TCRdb, not the publication. For this sample there are about 20,000 distinct CDR3 sequences; 40% to 55% appear just once. Roughly 5% of the sample is held by the ten biggest clonotypes.

The sample's treatment or condition label, decoded: roughly 10-day PBMC culture with coronavirus spike peptide pools or control peptides (ViraFEST assay). The ViraFEST assay was used in the study, in which antigen-specific T cells were expanded with peptide pools and expanded clonotypes were subsequently identified by TCR sequencing. The positive SARS-CoV-2 PCR tests of the convalescent patients were dated from March to December 2020, before the Alpha, Beta and Delta variants emerged in the United States. Fewer than 2.5 million PBMCs per well were cultured in IMDM with roughly 5% human AB serum and about 9.2 IU/ml IL-2, plus 10 ug/ml peptide pools. Half of the culture medium was replaced with fresh IL-2-containing medium on days 3 and 7. After approximately eleven days of culture, CD4+ T cells were isolated by negative selection with the EasySep CD4+ T cell isolation kit. Ficoll-Paque Plus gradient centrifugation was used to isolate PBMCs from whole blood, and the isolated PBMCs were then either used fresh or cryopreserved at -140C. Triplicate wells were generally used for each culture condition.

The sample holds a few counts of this clonotype. Its cognate antigen has yet to be identified. No much larger clone exists at a distance of one base, and base qualities are not known. CDR3 length: 15 amino acids, cysteine to phenylalanine. The CDR3 DNA has 45 bases and is translated from base 1. CDR1 is given as MNHEY and CDR2 as SMNVEV, both from the germline V gene (reference sequence). V is cut by 2 bases and J by 0 bases, and the space between the germline ends is 8 bases. The rearranged segments are TRBV27 and TRBJ2-1, with the D gene uncertain. Sequenced material: CD4+ T cells from blood, cultured in vitro, taken before SARS-CoV-2 vaccination. The receptor was isolated from a human donor who had recovered from COVID-19. The CDR3 reads as follows: CASSLTSASYNEQFF. The base sequence is TGTGCCAGCAGTTTAACCAGCGCCTCCTACAATGAGCAGTTCTTC.